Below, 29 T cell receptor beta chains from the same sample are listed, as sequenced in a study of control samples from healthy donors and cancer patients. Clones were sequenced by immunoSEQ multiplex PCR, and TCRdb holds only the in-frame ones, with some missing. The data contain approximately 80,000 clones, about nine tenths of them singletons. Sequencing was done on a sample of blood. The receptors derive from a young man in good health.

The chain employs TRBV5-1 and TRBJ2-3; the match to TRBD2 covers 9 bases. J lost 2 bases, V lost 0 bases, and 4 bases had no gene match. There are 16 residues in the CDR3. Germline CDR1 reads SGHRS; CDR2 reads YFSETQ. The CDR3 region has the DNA TGCGCCAGCAGCTTGGGCGCTAGCGGGGACACAGATACGCAGTATTTT. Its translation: CASSLGASGDTDTQYF.

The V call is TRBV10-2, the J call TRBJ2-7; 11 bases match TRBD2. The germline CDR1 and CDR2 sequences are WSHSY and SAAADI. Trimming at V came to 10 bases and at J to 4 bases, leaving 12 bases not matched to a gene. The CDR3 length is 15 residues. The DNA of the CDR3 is TGCGCCACCAAGACTAGCGGGGCGAAAGGGTACGAGCAGTACTTC. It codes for CATKTSGAKGYEQYF.

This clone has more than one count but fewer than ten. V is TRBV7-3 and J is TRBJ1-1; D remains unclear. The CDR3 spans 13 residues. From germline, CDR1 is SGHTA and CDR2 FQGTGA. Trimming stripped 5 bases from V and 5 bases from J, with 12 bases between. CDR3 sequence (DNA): TGTGCCAGCAGCCTCACTACTTTAACTGAAGCTTTCTTT. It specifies CASSLTTLTEAFF.

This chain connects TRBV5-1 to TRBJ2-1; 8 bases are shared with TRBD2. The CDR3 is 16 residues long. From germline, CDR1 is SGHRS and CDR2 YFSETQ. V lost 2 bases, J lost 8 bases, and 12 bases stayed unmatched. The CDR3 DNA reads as TGCGCCAGCAGCTTCTATTACGGGGGGGCCGAGGATGAGCAGTTCTTC. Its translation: CASSFYYGGAEDEQFF.

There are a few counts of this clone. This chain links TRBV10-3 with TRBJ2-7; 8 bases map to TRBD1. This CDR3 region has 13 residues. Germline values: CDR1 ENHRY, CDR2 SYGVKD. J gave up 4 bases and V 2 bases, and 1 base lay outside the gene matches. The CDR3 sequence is CAISEGQGYEQYF. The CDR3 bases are TGTGCCATCAGTGAGGGACAGGGTTACGAGCAGTACTTC.

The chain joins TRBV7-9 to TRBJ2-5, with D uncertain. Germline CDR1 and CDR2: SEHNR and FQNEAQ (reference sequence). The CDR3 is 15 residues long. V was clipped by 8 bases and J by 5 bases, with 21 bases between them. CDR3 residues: CASANRVWPLETQYF. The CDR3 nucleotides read TGTGCCAGCGCCAACAGAGTATGGCCACTGGAGACCCAGTACTTC.

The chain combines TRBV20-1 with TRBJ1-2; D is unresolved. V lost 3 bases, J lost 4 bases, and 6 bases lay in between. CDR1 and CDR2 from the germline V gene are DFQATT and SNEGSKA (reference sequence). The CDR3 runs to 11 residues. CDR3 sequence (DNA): TGCAGTGCTAGCGACGGCTATGGCTACACCTTC. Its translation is CSASDGYGYTF.

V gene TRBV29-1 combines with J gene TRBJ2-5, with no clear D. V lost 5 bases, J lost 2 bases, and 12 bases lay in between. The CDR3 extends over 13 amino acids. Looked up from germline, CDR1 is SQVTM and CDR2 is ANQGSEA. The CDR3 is CSVRSRVQETQYF. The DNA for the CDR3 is TGCAGCGTTCGCAGCCGGGTTCAAGAGACCCAGTACTTC.

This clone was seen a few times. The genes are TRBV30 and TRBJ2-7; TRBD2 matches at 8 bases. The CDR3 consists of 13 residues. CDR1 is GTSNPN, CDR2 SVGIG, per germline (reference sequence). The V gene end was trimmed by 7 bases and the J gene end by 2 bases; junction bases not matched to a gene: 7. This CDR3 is CASRLATTYEQYF. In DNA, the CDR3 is TGTGCCTCCCGACTAGCGACCACCTACGAGCAGTACTTC.

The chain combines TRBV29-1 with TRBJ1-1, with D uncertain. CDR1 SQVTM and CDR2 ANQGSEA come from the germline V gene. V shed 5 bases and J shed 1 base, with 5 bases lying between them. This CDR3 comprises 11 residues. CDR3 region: CSVSENTEAFF. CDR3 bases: TGCAGCGTTTCTGAGAACACTGAAGCTTTCTTT.

The CDR3 spells CASSLGWDTYYGYTF. CDR3 nucleotides: TGTGCCAGCAGCCTAGGTTGGGACACCTACTATGGCTACACCTTC. This chain uses TRBV11-2 with TRBJ1-2; TRBD1 is a possible D gene (6 bases). The V gene's germline CDR1 is SGHAT and CDR2 FQNNGV. V shed 5 bases and J shed 3 bases, with 16 bases lying between them. The CDR3 covers 15 residues.

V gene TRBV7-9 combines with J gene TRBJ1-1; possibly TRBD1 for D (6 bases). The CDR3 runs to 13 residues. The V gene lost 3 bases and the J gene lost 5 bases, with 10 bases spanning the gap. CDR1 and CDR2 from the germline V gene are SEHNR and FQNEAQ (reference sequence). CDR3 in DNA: TGTGCCAGCAGCTTGTACCAGGGGACTGAAGCTTTCTTT. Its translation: CASSLYQGTEAFF.

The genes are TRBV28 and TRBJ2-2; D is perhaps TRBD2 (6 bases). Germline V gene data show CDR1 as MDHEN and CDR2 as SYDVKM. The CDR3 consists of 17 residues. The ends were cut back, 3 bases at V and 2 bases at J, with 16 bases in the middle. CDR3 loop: CASSLASRTTNTGELFF. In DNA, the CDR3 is TGTGCCAGCAGTTTGGCCTCCCGGACTACAAACACCGGGGAGCTGTTTTTT. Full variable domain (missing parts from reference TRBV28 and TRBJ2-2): DVKVTQSSRYLVKRTGEKVFLECVQDMDHENMFWYRQDPGLGLRLIYFSYDVKMKEKGDIPEGYSVSREKKERFSLILESASTNQTSMYLCASSLASRTTNTGELFFGEGSRLTVL.

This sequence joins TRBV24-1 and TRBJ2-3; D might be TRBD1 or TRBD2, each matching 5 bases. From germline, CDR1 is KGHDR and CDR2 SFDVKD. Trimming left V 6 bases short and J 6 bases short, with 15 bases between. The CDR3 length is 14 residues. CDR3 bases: TGTGCCACCAGTCCGGGGCTGCTAGTCGATACGCAGTATTTT. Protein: CATSPGLLVDTQYF.

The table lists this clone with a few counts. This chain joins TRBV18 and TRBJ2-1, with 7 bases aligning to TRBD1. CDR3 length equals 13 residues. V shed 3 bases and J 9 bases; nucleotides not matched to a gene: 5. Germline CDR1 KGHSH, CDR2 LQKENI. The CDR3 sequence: CASSPVGGGEQFF. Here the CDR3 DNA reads TGTGCCAGCTCACCGGTAGGGGGCGGTGAGCAGTTCTTC.

CDR3 loop: CASTGAGGVETQYF. CDR3 nucleotides: TGTGCCAGCACGGGGGCAGGGGGGGTAGAGACCCAGTACTTC. The chain links TRBV28 to TRBJ2-5; D could derive from TRBD1 or TRBD2 (7 bases each). Trimming left V 7 bases short and J 4 bases short, with 16 bases between. The germline V gene encodes CDR1 MDHEN and CDR2 SYDVKM. This CDR3 region has 14 residues.

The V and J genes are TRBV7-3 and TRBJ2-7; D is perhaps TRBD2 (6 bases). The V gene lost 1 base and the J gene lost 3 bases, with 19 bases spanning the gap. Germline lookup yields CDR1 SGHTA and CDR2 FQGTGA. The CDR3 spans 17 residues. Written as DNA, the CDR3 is TGTGCCAGCAGCTTAAAAGGGGCGGCTGGCGGGGTCTACGAGCAGTACTTC. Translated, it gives CASSLKGAAGGVYEQYF.

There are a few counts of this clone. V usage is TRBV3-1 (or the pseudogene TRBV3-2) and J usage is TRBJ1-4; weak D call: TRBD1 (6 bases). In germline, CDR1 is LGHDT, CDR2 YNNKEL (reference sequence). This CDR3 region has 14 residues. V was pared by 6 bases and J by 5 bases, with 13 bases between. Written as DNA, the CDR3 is TGTGCCAGCAGTTACAGGGCATCGAATGAAAAACTGTTTTTT. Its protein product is CASSYRASNEKLFF.

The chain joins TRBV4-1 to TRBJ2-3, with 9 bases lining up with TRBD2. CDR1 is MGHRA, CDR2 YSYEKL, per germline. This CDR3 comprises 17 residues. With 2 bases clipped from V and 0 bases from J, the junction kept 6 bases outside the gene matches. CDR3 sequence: CASSQLPSGASTDTQYF. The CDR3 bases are TGCGCCAGCAGCCAACTGCCTAGCGGGGCTAGCACAGATACGCAGTATTTT.

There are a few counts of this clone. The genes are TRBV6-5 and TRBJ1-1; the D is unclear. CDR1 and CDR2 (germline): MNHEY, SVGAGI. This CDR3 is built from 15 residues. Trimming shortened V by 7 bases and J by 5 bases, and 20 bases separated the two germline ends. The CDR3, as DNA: TGTGCCAGCACCACTCCCCTACAAGGAGGAACTGAAGCTTTCTTT. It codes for CASTTPLQGGTEAFF.

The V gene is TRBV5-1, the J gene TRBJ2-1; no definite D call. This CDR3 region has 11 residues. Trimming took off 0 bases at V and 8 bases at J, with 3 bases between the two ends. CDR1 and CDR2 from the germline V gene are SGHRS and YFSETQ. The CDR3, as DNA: TGCGCCAGCAGCTTGGACTATGAGCAGTTCTTC. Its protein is CASSLDYEQFF. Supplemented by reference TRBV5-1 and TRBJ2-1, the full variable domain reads KAGVTQTPRYLIKTRGQQVTLSCSPISGHRSVSWYQQTPGQGLQFLFEYFSETQRNKGNFPGRFSGRQFSNSRSEMNVSTLELGDSALYLCASSLDYEQFFGPGTRLTVL.

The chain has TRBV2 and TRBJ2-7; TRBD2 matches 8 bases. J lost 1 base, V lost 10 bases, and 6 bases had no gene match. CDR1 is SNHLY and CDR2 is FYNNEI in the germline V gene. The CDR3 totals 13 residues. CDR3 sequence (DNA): TGTGCCAATAGCGGGGAAGGTTCCTACGAGCAGTACTTC. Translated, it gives CANSGEGSYEQYF.

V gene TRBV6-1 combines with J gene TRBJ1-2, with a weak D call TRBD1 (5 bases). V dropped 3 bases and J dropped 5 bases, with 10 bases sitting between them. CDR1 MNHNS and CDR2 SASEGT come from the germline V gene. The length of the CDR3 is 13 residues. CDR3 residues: CASSEGTAYGYTF. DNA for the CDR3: TGTGCCAGCAGTGAGGGGACGGCTTATGGCTACACCTTC.

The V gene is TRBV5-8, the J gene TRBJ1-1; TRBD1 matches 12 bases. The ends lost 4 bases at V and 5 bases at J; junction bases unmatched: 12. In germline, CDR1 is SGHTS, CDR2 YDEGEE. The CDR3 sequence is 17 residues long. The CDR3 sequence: CASSKYRDRGRGTEAFF. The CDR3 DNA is TGTGCCAGCAGCAAATACCGGGACAGGGGGCGCGGGACTGAAGCTTTCTTT. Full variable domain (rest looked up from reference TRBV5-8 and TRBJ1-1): EAGVTQSPTHLIKTRGQQATLRCSPISGHTSVYWYQQALGLGLQFLLWYDEGEERNRGNFPPRFSGRQFPNYSSELNVNALELEDSALYLCASSKYRDRGRGTEAFFGQGTRLTVV.

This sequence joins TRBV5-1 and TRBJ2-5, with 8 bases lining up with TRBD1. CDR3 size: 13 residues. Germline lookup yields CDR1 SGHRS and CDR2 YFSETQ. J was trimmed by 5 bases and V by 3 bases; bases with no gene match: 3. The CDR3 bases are TGCGCCAGCAGCTCGGGACAGGACGAGACCCAGTACTTC. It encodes CASSSGQDETQYF. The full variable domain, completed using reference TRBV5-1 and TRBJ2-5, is KAGVTQTPRYLIKTRGQQVTLSCSPISGHRSVSWYQQTPGQGLQFLFEYFSETQRNKGNFPGRFSGRQFSNSRSEMNVSTLELGDSALYLCASSSGQDETQYFGPGTRLLVL.

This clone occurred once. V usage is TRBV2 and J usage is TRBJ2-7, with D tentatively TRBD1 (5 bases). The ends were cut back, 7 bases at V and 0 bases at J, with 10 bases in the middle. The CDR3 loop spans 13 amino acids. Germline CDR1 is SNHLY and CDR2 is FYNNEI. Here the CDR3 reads CASNSRDSYEQYF. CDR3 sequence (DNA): TGTGCCAGCAACAGCAGGGACTCCTACGAGCAGTACTTC.

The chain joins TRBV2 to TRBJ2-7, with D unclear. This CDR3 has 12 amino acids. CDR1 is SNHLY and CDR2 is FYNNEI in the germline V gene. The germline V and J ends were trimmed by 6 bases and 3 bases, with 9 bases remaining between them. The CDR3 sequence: CASSRQNYEQYF. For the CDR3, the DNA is TGTGCCAGCAGCAGGCAGAACTACGAGCAGTACTTC.

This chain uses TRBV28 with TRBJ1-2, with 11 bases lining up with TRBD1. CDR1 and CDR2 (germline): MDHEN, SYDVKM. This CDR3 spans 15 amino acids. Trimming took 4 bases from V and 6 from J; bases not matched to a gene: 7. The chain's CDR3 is CASSSSGQGVDGYTF. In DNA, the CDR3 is TGTGCCAGCAGTTCATCGGGACAGGGGGTCGATGGCTACACCTTC.

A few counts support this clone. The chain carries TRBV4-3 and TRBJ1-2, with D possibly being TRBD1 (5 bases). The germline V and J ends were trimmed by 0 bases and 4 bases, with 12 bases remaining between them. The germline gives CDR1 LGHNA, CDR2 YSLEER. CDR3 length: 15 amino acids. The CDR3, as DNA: TGCGCCAGCAGCCAAGAGAAAGGGGTTTTCTATGGCTACACCTTC. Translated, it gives CASSQEKGVFYGYTF.